Listed here is a single T cell receptor beta chain. These data are taken from a study of blood T cell repertoires in COVID-19. Germline values: CDR1 LGHNA, CDR2 YNFKEQ. V dropped 0 bases and J dropped 0 bases, with 9 bases sitting between them. The CDR3 covers 16 residues. The repertoire was sequenced with immunoSEQ multiplex PCR; TCRdb's copy has only in-frame clones and lacks some. This table has around 100,000 clones, 81% appearing once. The source is a man aged 80 or over with COVID-19, enrolled during active disease. The specimen was peripheral blood. The chain carries TRBV4-2 and TRBJ2-1, with D possibly matching TRBD1 (6 bases). The CDR3 protein is CASSQDRGSSYNEQFF. Here the CDR3 DNA reads TGTGCCAGCAGCCAAGATAGGGGGAGCTCCTACAATGAGCAGTTCTTC.